This TCR beta chain came from a study of T cells after yellow fever vaccination. Overall study: In the case of low-cell-number fractions, SMART-Seq v4 Ultra Low Input was used for preparation. General study points: Peaking on day 5 versus 15, the secondary response was faster but weaker.

As to this clonotype: Its target is not known.

A 5'RACE template-switching step, the method used to make TCR cDNA, added a universal primer site and UMIs. TCRdb redid the calling of the 5' RACE reads with MiXCR, one entry per CDR3 protein. The data show roughly 500,000 distinct CDR3 sequences, 15% to 20% seen once. Germline V gene sequence: CDR1 SGHRS, CDR2 YFSETQ. Trimming removed 0 bases at V and 2 bases at J, with 9 bases between. The CDR3 spans 14 residues. The sample consisted of PBMCs, taken 15 days after the yellow fever booster vaccination. J is TRBJ2-7 and V is TRBV5-1; no clear D. The clonotype comes from a man in his thirties or forties who received the YFV17D yellow fever vaccine. The CDR3 coding sequence is TGCGCCAGCAGCTTGGATTTGTTACCCTACGAGCAGTACTTC. Translating it yields CASSLDLLPYEQYF.